A single T cell receptor (beta chain) is shown here with its context. The entry originates in a study of regulatory T cells in long-lasting Graves disease. The J segment lost 0 bases and the V segment lost 3 bases, leaving 13 bases of the junction unmatched. Per the germline V gene, CDR1 is SEHNR and CDR2 is FQNEAQ (reference sequence). The CDR3 has 19 residues. The time point denotes: newly diagnosed GD, antithyroid drugs for less than 3 months. The TCR library was prepared using RNA isolated from PBMCs. Researchers made TCR beta libraries by using iRepertoire HTBI primers and running Arm-PCR on CDR3 regions. In TCRdb, the multiplex PCR reads were re-called with MiXCR into one record per CDR3 protein. The table shows about 450,000 distinct CDR3 sequences, with roughly 15% occurring only once. In addition, the sample was reused for a study of T cells in Graves' hyperthyroidism and ophthalmopathy. That publication notes: Diagnosis of hyperthyroidism was new in patients aged 18 to 65, and its duration was under 2 months. Uncontrolled infection, other autoimmune disease, pregnancy or lactation barred patients from enrollment. An initial round of RT-PCR targeting the TCR CDR3 relied on the HTBI primer set.

Material: peripheral blood mononuclear cells (PBMCs), obtained at new diagnosis, from a patient treated with antithyroid drugs. The chain has TRBV7-9 and TRBJ2-7, with 11 nucleotides matching TRBD2. The sequence was obtained from a woman aged 45-65 years with Graves disease. The CDR3 here is CASSFFRLAGGHNSYEQYF. The CDR3 DNA is TGTGCCAGCAGCTTTTTCAGGCTAGCGGGAGGACACAACTCCTACGAGCAGTACTTC.